This T cell receptor (beta chain) was observed in a study of cytomegalovirus exposure and HLA in healthy donors. For this clone: Its target is unknown.

PCR used 60 Vbeta primers and 13 Jbeta primers. Only in-frame clones appear in the TCRdb table, and some are missing; sequencing was by immunoSEQ multiplex PCR. The sample includes under 200,000 clones. Between the trimmed V and J ends, which lost 0 bases and 1 base, there was a span of 13 bases. There are 16 residues in the CDR3. Looked up from germline, CDR1 is SGDLS and CDR2 is YYNGEE. Study outcomes and limitations: A later analysis linked around 15,000 TCR beta sequences to HLA alleles at 0.05 false discovery rate. The majority of CMV-associated TCR beta chains were reported as apparently HLA-restricted in a later analysis. The study labeled more than 150 TCR beta chains cytomegalovirus-associated. As a later analysis showed, several of the most significant clusters appeared to be linked to common viral pathogens.

The TCR was taken from a man younger than 40 in good health and CMV-seronegative. Sequencing used PBMCs. The chain combines TRBV9 with TRBJ1-1, with D possibly being TRBD1 (6 bases). CDR3 nucleotides: TGTGCCAGCAGCGTAGTACCGCTGGGGGCGAACACTGAAGCTTTCTTT. Translating gives CASSVVPLGANTEAFF. Together with reference TRBV9 and TRBJ1-1, the CDR3 gives the full variable domain: DSGVTQTPKHLITATGQRVTLRCSPRSGDLSVYWYQQSLDQGLQFLIQYYNGEERAKGNILERFSAQQFPDLHSELNLSSLELGDSALYFCASSVVPLGANTEAFFGQGTRLTVV.